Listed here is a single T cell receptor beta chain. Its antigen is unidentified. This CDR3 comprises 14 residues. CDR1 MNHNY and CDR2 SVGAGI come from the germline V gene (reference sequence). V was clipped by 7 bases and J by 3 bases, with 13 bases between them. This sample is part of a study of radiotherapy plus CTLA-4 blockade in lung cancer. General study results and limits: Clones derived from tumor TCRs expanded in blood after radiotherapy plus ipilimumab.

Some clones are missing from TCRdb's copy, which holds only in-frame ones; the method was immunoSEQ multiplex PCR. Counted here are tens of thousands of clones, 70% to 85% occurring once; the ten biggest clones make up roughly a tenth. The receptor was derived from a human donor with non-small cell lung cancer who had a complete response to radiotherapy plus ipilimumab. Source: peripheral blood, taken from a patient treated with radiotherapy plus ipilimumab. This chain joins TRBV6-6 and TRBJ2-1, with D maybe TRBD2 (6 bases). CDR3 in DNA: TGTGCCAGCACCTCTTGGCGGGACTACAATGAGCAGTTCTTC. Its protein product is CASTSWRDYNEQFF.